This TCR beta chain was captured by sequencing in a study of early T cells in non-severe SARS-CoV-2 infection. As for the study in general: Unsorted whole-blood RNA was sequenced in bulk, leaving chains unpaired.

Study-level points and caveats: VDJdb-based matching was biased toward anti-spike CD8 responses and missed private and CD4 specificities.

CDR3 length: 14 amino acids. The V gene's germline CDR1 is SGHTA and CDR2 FQGNSA. Trimming cost V 0 bases and J 8 bases; bases outside gene matches: 3. TCRdb independently ran MiXCR on the 5' RACE reads; one entry per CDR3 protein. Of about 60,000 distinct CDR3 sequences listed, more than 9% are singletons. The sample holds many counts of this clonotype. What it recognizes is unknown. Sequences were obtained from whole blood. The genes are TRBV7-2 and TRBJ2-4; 8 bases match TRBD1. The clonotype was recovered from an adult who was a healthcare worker with PCR-confirmed SARS-CoV-2 infection or an uninfected control (not recorded which). CDR3 protein: CASSLAQGADIQYF. The DNA of the CDR3 is TGTGCCAGCAGCTTAGCCCAGGGGGCTGACATTCAGTACTTC. The entire variable domain, with the rest obtained from reference TRBV7-2 and TRBJ2-4, is as follows: GAGVSQSPSNKVTEKGKDVELRCDPISGHTALYWYRQSLGQGLEFLIYFQGNSAPDKSGLPSDRFSAERTGGSVSTLTIQRTQQEDSAVYLCASSLAQGADIQYFGAGTRLSVL.